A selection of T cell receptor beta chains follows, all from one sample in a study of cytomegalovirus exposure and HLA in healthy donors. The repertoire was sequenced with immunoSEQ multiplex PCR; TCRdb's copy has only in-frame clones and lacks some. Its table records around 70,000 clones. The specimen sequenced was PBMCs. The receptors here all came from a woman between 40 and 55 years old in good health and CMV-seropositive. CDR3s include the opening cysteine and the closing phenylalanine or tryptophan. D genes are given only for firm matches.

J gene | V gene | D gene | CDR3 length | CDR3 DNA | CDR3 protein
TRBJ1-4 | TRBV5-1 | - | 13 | TGCGCCAGCAGACCAACATTGAATGAAAAACTGTTTTTT | CASRPTLNEKLFF
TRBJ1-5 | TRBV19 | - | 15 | TGTGCCAGTACCGAACACCAGAATAGCAATCAGCCCCAGCATTTT | CASTEHQNSNQPQHF
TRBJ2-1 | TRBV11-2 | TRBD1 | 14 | TGTGCCAGCAGCTCTCGGACAGGGGAGGATGAGCAGTTCTTC | CASSSRTGEDEQFF
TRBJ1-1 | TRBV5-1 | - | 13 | TGCGCCAGCAGCGTACAGGGCCCGAACGAAGCTTTCTTT | CASSVQGPNEAFF
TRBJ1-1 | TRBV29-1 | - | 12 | TGCAGCGTTGAAAAAGCAAACACTGAAGCTTTCTTT | CSVEKANTEAFF
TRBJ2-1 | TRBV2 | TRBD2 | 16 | TGTGCCAGCAGCGCGATGGGACTAGCGGGAGGAATTGAGCAGTTCTTC | CASSAMGLAGGIEQFF
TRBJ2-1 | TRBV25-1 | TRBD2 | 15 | TGTGCCAGCAGTTTAAGCCTAGCGGGAGCAGCTGAGCAGTTCTTC | CASSLSLAGAAEQFF
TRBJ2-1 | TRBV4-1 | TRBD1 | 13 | TGCGCCAGCAGCCAAGGGACAGGGGATGAGCAGTTCTTC | CASSQGTGDEQFF
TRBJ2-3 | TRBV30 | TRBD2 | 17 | TGTGCCTGGACTGAACGGGGACTAGCGGGGTTCACAGATACGCAGTATTTT | CAWTERGLAGFTDTQYF
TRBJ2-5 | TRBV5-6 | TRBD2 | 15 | TGTGCCAGCAGCTTTGGTAGCGGGGGTGCTGAGACCCAGTACTTC | CASSFGSGGAETQYF
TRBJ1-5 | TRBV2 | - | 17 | TGTGCCAGCAGTGAAGCGCTTGGGGCAGATCGCAATCAGCCCCAGCATTTT | CASSEALGADRNQPQHF
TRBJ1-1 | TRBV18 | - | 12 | TGTGCCAGCTCACCAGCCAGGTCTGAAGCCTTCTTT | CASSPARSEAFF
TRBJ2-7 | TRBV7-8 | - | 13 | TGTGCCAGCAGCTACAGGTCCTCATACGAGCAGTACTTC | CASSYRSSYEQYF
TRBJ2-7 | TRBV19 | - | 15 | TGTGCCAGTAGTGCCCGACAAGGGACTGAAAGCGAGCAGTACTTC | CASSARQGTESEQYF
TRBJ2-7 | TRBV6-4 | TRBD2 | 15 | TGTGCCAGCAGTCCACTAGCGGGAGGGGGCTACGAGCAGTACTTC | CASSPLAGGGYEQYF
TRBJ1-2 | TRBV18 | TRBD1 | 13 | TGTGCCAGCTCACCAACAGGGGACTATGGCTACACCTTC | CASSPTGDYGYTF
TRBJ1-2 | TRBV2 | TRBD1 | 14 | TGTGCCAGCAGTGAAAGGGGACAGACCTATGGCTACACCTTC | CASSERGQTYGYTF
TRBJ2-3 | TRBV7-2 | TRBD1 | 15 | TGTGCCAGCAGCTTTGCCCGGACAGGGACAGATACGCAGTATTTT | CASSFARTGTDTQYF
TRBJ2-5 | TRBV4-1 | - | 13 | TGCGCCAGCAGCCAAGACAGGGAAGAGACCCAGTACTTC | CASSQDREETQYF
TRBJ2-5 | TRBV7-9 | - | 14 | TGTGCCAGCAGCTTAGCAGCCCGCCAAGAGACCCAGTACTTC | CASSLAARQETQYF
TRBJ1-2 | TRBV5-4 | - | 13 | TGTGCCAGCAGCACGACAGATTTCTATGGCTACACCTTC | CASSTTDFYGYTF
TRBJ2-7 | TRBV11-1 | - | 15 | TGTGCCAGCAGCCCAAACTTAGGGGTATTGGGCGAGCAGTACTTC | CASSPNLGVLGEQYF
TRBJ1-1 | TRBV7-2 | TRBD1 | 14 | TGTGCCAGCAGCTGGAGACAGGGCGGCACTGAAGCTTTCTTT | CASSWRQGGTEAFF
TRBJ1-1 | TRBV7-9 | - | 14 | TGTGCCAGCAGCTTAGTATTGTGGAACACTGAAGCTTTCTTT | CASSLVLWNTEAFF
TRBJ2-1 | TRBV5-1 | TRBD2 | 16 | TGCGCCAGCAGCTTGGCCGAGCGGGGGGGCCTCGATGAGCAGTTCTTC | CASSLAERGGLDEQFF
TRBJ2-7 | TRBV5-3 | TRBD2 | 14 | TGTGCCAGAAGCTTGGGAACGGGAGGCAACGAGCAGTACTTC | CARSLGTGGNEQYF
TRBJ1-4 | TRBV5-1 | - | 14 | TGCGCCAGCAGCCTTGAGTCCGGGACTCCAAAACTGTTTTTT | CASSLESGTPKLFF
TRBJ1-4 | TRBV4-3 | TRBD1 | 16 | TGCGCCAGCAGCCATAGGACAGGGATAGGGAATGAAAAACTGTTTTTT | CASSHRTGIGNEKLFF
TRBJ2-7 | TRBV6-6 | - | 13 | TGTGCCAGCAGTTCCGGGGAGACGGACGAGCAGTACTTC | CASSSGETDEQYF
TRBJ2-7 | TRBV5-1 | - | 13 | TGCGCCAGCAGCTTGACAGCGGGCGACGAGCAGTACTTC | CASSLTAGDEQYF
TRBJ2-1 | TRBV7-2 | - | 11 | TGTGCCAGCAGCGCGATGCATGAGCAGTTCTTC | CASSAMHEQFF